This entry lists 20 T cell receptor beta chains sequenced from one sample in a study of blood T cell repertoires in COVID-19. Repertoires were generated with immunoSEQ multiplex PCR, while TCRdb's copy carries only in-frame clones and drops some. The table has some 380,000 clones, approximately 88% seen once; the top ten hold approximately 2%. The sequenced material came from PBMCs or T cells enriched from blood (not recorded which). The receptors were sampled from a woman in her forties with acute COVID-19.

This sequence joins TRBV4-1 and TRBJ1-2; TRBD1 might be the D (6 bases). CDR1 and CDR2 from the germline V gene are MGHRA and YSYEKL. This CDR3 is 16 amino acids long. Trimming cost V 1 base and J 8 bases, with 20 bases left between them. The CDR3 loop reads CASSQARVAGDDGYTF. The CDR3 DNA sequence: TGCGCCAGCAGCCAAGCTAGGGTTGCAGGGGATGACGGCTACACCTTC.

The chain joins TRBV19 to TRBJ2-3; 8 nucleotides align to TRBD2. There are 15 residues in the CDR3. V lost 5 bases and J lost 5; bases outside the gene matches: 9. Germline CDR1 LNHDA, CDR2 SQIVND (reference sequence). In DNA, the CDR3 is TGTGCCAGTAGTCCATTCGAGCGGGGGATAGATACGCAGTATTTT. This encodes CASSPFERGIDTQYF.

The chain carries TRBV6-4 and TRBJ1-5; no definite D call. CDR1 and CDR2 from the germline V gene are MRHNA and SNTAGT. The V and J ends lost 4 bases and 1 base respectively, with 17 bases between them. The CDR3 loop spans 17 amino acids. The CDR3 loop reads CASSAGFTGMSNQPQHF. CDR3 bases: TGTGCCAGCAGTGCGGGCTTCACGGGGATGAGCAATCAGCCCCAGCATTTT.

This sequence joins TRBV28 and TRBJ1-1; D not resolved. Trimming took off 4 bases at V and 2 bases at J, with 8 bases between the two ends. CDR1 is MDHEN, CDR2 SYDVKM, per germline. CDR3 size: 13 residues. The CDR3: CASSSPSNTEAFF. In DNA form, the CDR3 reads TGTGCCAGCAGTTCCCCGTCCAACACTGAAGCTTTCTTT.

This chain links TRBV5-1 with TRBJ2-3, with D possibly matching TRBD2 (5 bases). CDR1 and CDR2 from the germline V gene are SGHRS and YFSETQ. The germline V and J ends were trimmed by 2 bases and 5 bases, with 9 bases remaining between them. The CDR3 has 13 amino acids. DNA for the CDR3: TGCGCCAGCAGCTTCGGAGGAATAGATACGCAGTATTTT. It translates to CASSFGGIDTQYF.

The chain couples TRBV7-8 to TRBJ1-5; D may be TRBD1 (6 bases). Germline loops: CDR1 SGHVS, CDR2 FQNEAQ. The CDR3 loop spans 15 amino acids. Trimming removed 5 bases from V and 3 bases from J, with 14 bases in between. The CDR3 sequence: CASSKLDSLNQPQHF. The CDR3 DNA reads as TGTGCCAGCAGCAAACTGGACAGCCTCAATCAGCCCCAGCATTTT.

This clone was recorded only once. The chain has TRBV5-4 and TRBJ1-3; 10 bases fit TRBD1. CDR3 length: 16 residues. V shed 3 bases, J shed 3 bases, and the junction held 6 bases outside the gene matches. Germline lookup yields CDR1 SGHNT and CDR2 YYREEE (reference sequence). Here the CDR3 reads CASSSATGGFGNTIYF. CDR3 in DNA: TGTGCCAGCAGCTCCGCGACAGGGGGCTTTGGAAACACCATATATTTT.

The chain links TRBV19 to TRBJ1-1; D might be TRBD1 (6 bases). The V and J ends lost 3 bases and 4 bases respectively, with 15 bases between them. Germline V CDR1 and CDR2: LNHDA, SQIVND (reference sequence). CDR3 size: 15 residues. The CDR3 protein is CASSISGGGGTEAFF. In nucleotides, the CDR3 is TGTGCCAGTAGTATTAGCGGGGGCGGTGGCACTGAAGCTTTCTTT.

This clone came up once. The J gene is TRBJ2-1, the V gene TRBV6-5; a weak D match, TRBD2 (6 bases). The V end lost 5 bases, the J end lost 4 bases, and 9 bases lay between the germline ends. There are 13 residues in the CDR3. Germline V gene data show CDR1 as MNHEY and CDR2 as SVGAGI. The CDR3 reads CASSIREYNEQFF. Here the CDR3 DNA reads TGTGCCAGCAGTATCCGGGAGTACAATGAGCAGTTCTTC.

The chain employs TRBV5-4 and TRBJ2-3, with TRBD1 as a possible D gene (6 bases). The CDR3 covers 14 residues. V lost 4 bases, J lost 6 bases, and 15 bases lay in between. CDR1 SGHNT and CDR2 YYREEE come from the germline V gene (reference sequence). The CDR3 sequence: CASSPPTGPDTQYF. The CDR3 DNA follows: TGTGCCAGCAGCCCGCCCACAGGGCCGGATACGCAGTATTTT.

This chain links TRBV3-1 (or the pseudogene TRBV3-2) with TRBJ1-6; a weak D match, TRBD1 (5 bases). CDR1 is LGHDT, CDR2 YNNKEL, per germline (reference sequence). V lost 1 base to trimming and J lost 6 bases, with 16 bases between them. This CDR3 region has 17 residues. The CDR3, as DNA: TGTGCCAGCAGCCAAGTGGGGCATCCGGGGGGTAATTCACCCCTCCACTTT. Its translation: CASSQVGHPGGNSPLHF.

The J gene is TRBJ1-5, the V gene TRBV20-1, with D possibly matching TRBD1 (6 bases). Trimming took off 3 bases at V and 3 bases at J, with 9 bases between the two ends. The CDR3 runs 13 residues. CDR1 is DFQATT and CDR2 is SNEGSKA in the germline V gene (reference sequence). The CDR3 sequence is CSASRGSNQPQHF. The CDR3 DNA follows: TGCAGTGCTAGTAGGGGGTCCAATCAGCCCCAGCATTTT.

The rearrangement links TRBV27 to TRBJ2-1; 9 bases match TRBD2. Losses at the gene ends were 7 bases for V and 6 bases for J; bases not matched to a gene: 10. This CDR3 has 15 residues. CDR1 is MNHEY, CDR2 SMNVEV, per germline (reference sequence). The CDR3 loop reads CASIRGASGANEQFF. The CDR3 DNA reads TGTGCCAGCATCAGGGGGGCTAGCGGGGCCAATGAGCAGTTCTTC.

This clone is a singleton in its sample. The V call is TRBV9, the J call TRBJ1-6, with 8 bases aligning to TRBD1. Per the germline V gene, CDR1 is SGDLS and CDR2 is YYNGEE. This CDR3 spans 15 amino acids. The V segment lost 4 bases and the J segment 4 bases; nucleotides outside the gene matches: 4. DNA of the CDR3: TGTGCCAGCAGCACCCGGACAGGGTATAATTCACCCCTCCACTTT. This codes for CASSTRTGYNSPLHF.

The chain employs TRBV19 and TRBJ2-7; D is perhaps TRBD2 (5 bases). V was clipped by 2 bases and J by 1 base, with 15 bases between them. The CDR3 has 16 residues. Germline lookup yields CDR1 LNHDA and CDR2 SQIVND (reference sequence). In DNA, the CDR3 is TGTGCCAGTAGTATACTTTATCTAGAGGGATCCTACGAGCAGTACTTC. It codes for CASSILYLEGSYEQYF.

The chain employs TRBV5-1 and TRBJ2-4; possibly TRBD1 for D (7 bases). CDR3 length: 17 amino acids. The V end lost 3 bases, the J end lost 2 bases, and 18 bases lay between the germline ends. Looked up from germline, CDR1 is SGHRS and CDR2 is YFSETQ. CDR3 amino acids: CASSSVGGGATKNIQYF. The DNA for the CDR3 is TGCGCCAGCAGCTCAGTAGGAGGGGGCGCAACCAAAAACATTCAGTACTTC.

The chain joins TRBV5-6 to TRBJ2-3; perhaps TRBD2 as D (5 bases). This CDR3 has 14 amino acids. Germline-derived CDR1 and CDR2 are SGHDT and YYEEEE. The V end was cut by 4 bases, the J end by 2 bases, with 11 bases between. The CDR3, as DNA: TGTGCCAGCAGCGCTCTCGGGGACACAGATACGCAGTATTTT. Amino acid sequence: CASSALGDTDTQYF.

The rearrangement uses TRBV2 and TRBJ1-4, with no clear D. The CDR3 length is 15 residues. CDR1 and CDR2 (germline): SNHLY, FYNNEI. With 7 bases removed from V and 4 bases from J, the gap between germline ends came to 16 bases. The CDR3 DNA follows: TGTGCCAGCACCCGCTCACAGCCAGTTAATGAAAAACTGTTTTTT. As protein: CASTRSQPVNEKLFF.

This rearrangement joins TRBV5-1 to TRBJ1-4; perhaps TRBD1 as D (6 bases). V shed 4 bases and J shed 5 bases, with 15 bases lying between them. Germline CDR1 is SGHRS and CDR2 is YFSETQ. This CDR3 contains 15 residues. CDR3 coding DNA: TGCGCCAGCAGCCCCCACAGGGTTGAGAATGAAAAACTGTTTTTT. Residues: CASSPHRVENEKLFF.

CDR3 sequence (DNA): TGTGCCAGCAGCGCAGGGTCGCAGGGGCACACTGAAGCTTTCTTT. Encoded protein: CASSAGSQGHTEAFF. The chain has TRBV7-9 and TRBJ1-1; maybe TRBD1 (6 bases). Germline CDR1 SEHNR, CDR2 FQNEAQ (reference sequence). The V end lost 5 bases, the J end lost 3 bases, and 16 bases lay between the germline ends. CDR3 length equals 15 residues.